Sequencing of this T cell receptor beta chain was carried out in a study of CD8 T cells in Susac syndrome. The CDR3 loop spans 13 amino acids. V was cut by 0 bases and J by 6 bases, with 11 bases left in between. The V gene's germline CDR1 is GTSNPN and CDR2 SVGIG (reference sequence). About 0.5 to 1 ug RNA was reverse transcribed with random hexamers. TCRdb reanalysed the immunoSEQ multiplex PCR reads using MiXCR and keeps one entry per CDR3 protein. The sample consists of around 170,000 distinct CDR3 sequences, approximately 96% of them appearing once. The receptor was isolated from a human donor with Susac syndrome. Sequenced: CD4+ T cells from PBMCs. V is TRBV30 and J is TRBJ1-2, with D maybe TRBD1 (6 bases). Here the CDR3 reads CAWSVLGGHGYTF. DNA for the CDR3: TGTGCCTGGAGTGTACTGGGGGGGCATGGCTACACCTTC.